This entry features one TCR beta chain sequence. Germline V gene sequence: CDR1 KGHSH, CDR2 LQKENI. V lost 3 bases and J lost 4, with 11 bases in between. The CDR3 spans 14 residues. This specimen belongs to a study of T cells after posttransplantation cyclophosphamide. Generated by immunoSEQ multiplex PCR, the TCRdb table keeps only in-frame clones and is missing some. There are about 19,000 clones in the sample; roughly 72% occur only once, and around a quarter lies in the top ten. A marrow graft followed busulfan-fludarabine conditioning, with cyclophosphamide on days +3 and +4. V is TRBV18 and J is TRBJ2-3; TRBD2 is a possible D gene (5 bases). The sample in question was PBMCs, obtained after an allogeneic stem cell transplant with post-transplant cyclophosphamide. The sequence came from a male patient between 25 and 40 years old who received an allogeneic stem cell transplant from a related donor, was CMV-positive, and had acute GVHD only. Some T cells may be supplied by the graft donor. The DNA for the CDR3 is TGTGCCAGCTCACCCTGGGAGAGGGCAGATACGCAGTATTTT. It encodes CASSPWERADTQYF.